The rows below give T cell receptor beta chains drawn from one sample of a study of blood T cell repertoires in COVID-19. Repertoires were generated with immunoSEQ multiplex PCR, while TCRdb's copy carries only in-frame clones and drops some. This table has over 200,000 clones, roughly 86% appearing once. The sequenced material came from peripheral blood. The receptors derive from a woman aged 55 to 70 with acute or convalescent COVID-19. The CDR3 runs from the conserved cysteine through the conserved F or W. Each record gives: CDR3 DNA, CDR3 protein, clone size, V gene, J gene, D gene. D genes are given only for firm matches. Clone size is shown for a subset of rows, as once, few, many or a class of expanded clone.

DNA: TGTGCCAGCAGCGGAGGACAGCTTACTGGGGGTGAAAAACTGTTTTTT
CDR3: CASSGGQLTGGEKLFF
size: few
V: TRBV9
J: TRBJ1-4
D: NA

DNA: TGTGCCAGCAGCGCGGGTGGCCTAGCGGGGGGTTCCTACGAGCAGTACTTC
CDR3: CASSAGGLAGGSYEQYF
size: NA
V: TRBV9
J: TRBJ2-7
D: TRBD2

DNA: TGTGCCAGCAGTTACTTAACAGGGGGCTATGGCTACACCTTC
CDR3: CASSYLTGGYGYTF
size: NA
V: TRBV6-2/TRBV6-3
J: TRBJ1-2
D: TRBD1

DNA: TGTGCCAGCAGCTACTCCCGGAGTGGCGGGAATCAGCCCCAGCATTTT
CDR3: CASSYSRSGGNQPQHF
size: NA
V: TRBV6-5
J: TRBJ1-5
D: NA

DNA: TGTGCCAGCAGTCAAAGACAGGGAGCACTTTCTGAAGCTTTCTTT
CDR3: CASSQRQGALSEAFF
size: NA
V: TRBV6-5
J: TRBJ1-1
D: TRBD1

DNA: TGTGCCAGTACGACCTCAGGGGTTCGATCACCCCTCCACTTT
CDR3: CASTTSGVRSPLHF
size: NA
V: TRBV18
J: TRBJ1-6
D: NA

DNA: TGTGCCAGCAGCACGCGGACAGGGGACACAGATACGCAGTATTTT
CDR3: CASSTRTGDTDTQYF
size: NA
V: TRBV13
J: TRBJ2-3
D: TRBD1

DNA: TGTGCCACCAGGCCTCCGCCGGGGCTAGCGGGTAACTACGAGCAGTACTTC
CDR3: CATRPPPGLAGNYEQYF
size: NA
V: TRBV24-1
J: TRBJ2-7
D: TRBD2

DNA: TGTGCCAGCAGCCGGACAGGGGCCGGCTTGAGTAATGAAAAACTGTTTTTT
CDR3: CASSRTGAGLSNEKLFF
size: NA
V: TRBV7-9
J: TRBJ1-4
D: TRBD1

DNA: TGTGCCAGCAACCCACGCGGAGGATCCTACGAGCAGTACTTC
CDR3: CASNPRGGSYEQYF
size: NA
V: TRBV9
J: TRBJ2-7
D: NA

DNA: TGTGCCAGCAGACAGCTCTCGGAGACCCAGTACTTC
CDR3: CASRQLSETQYF
size: NA
V: TRBV12-3/TRBV12-4
J: TRBJ2-5
D: NA

DNA: TGTGCCAGTAGTGTCACTAGCGGGAGGTACAATGAGCAGTTCTTC
CDR3: CASSVTSGRYNEQFF
size: NA
V: TRBV19
J: TRBJ2-1
D: TRBD2

DNA: TGTGCCTGGAGCGGCGACAGGAGGTCCACAGATACGCAGTATTTT
CDR3: CAWSGDRRSTDTQYF
size: NA
V: TRBV30
J: TRBJ2-3
D: NA

DNA: TGTGCCAGCAGCTTATATGAGGGAGTGGGCTACGAGCAGTACTTC
CDR3: CASSLYEGVGYEQYF
size: NA
V: TRBV11-2
J: TRBJ2-7
D: NA

DNA: TGTGCCAGCAGCTTAGGACAGGGGGCGAGTGAGACCCAGTACTTC
CDR3: CASSLGQGASETQYF
size: NA
V: TRBV11-3
J: TRBJ2-5
D: TRBD1

DNA: TGTGCCAGTAGTTGGAGGGTTTTGGAGACCCAGTACTTC
CDR3: CASSWRVLETQYF
size: few
V: TRBV19
J: TRBJ2-5
D: NA

DNA: TGTGCCAGCAGCTCACGGACAGGGATCTACGAGCAGTACTTC
CDR3: CASSSRTGIYEQYF
size: NA
V: TRBV7-9
J: TRBJ2-7
D: TRBD1

DNA: TGTGCCAGCAGCCGCGGACTAGCGGGAGCAGATACGCAGTATTTT
CDR3: CASSRGLAGADTQYF
size: once
V: TRBV5-8
J: TRBJ2-3
D: TRBD2

DNA: TGTGCCAGCAGTCCAACTAGCGGGGGCTTAAATGAGCAGTTCTTC
CDR3: CASSPTSGGLNEQFF
size: NA
V: TRBV6-2/TRBV6-3
J: TRBJ2-1
D: TRBD2

DNA: TGTGCCAGCAGTTACGTGGGGAGGACAGATACGCAGTATTTT
CDR3: CASSYVGRTDTQYF
size: NA
V: TRBV6-2/TRBV6-3
J: TRBJ2-3
D: NA

DNA: TGCGCCAGCAGCCCCGGGACAGCCATCTCTGGAAACACCATATATTTT
CDR3: CASSPGTAISGNTIYF
size: NA
V: TRBV4-3
J: TRBJ1-3
D: TRBD1

DNA: TGTGCCAGCAGCGTAGGTGGTAGCGGAAGCACAGATACGCAGTATTTT
CDR3: CASSVGGSGSTDTQYF
size: NA
V: TRBV9
J: TRBJ2-3
D: NA

DNA: TGTGCCAGCAGCGTAGTCGGAATAGCGGGGGAGAGCACAGATACGCAGTATTTT
CDR3: CASSVVGIAGESTDTQYF
size: NA
V: TRBV9
J: TRBJ2-3
D: TRBD2

DNA: TGTGCCAGCACCAGGCAGGGGGCCGGCTATGGCTACACCTTC
CDR3: CASTRQGAGYGYTF
size: NA
V: TRBV2
J: TRBJ1-2
D: TRBD1

DNA: TGTGCCAGCAGCGCGGACTGGAACACTGAAGCTTTCTTT
CDR3: CASSADWNTEAFF
size: NA
V: TRBV7-2
J: TRBJ1-1
D: NA

DNA: TGTGCCAGTAGGGTACAGGGAAGTGGCTATGGCTACACCTTC
CDR3: CASRVQGSGYGYTF
size: NA
V: TRBV19
J: TRBJ1-2
D: NA

DNA: TGTGCCAGCAGTTTATCTTGGCAATACGAGCAGTACTTC
CDR3: CASSLSWQYEQYF
size: NA
V: TRBV27
J: TRBJ2-7
D: NA

DNA: TGTGCCAGTAGTAGCCGGGACAGGGGTCATAATGAGCAGTTCTTC
CDR3: CASSSRDRGHNEQFF
size: NA
V: TRBV19
J: TRBJ2-1
D: TRBD1

DNA: TGCGCCAGCAGCCCGGGATTCACCCACGAGCAGTACTTC
CDR3: CASSPGFTHEQYF
size: NA
V: TRBV5-1
J: TRBJ2-7
D: NA

DNA: TGTGCCAGCAGCCGCAACCCCCCGGGACTAGCGGGGTCCACAGATACGCAGTATTTT
CDR3: CASSRNPPGLAGSTDTQYF
size: NA
V: TRBV28
J: TRBJ2-3
D: TRBD2

DNA: TGCGCCAGCAGCCGTGAAATGGGGTTGGGGACAGGGGCCGAAAAACTGTTTTTT
CDR3: CASSREMGLGTGAEKLFF
size: NA
V: TRBV4-1
J: TRBJ1-4
D: TRBD1

DNA: TGTGCCAGCAGCCAAAGGACAGGGAGTGAAAAACTGTTTTTT
CDR3: CASSQRTGSEKLFF
size: NA
V: TRBV3-1/TRBV3-2
J: TRBJ1-4
D: TRBD1

DNA: TGCGCCAGCAGCCGGACAGGGGGAGGCAATGAGCAGTTCTTC
CDR3: CASSRTGGGNEQFF
size: NA
V: TRBV5-1
J: TRBJ2-1
D: TRBD1

DNA: TGTGCCAGCAAAACAGAGCTTCAGGGGGAAAAACTGTTTTTT
CDR3: CASKTELQGEKLFF
size: NA
V: TRBV6-6
J: TRBJ1-4
D: NA

DNA: TGTGCCACCAGCAGAGAGGGACAGCCTTACAATGAGCAGTTCTTC
CDR3: CATSREGQPYNEQFF
size: once
V: TRBV15
J: TRBJ2-1
D: TRBD1

DNA: TGTGCCAGCAGTCGGGGACTAGCGGGAGAATTAGATACGCAGTATTTT
CDR3: CASSRGLAGELDTQYF
size: NA
V: TRBV6-2/TRBV6-3
J: TRBJ2-3
D: TRBD2

DNA: TGTGCCAGCAGTATCGGGATCCAAGAGACCCAGTACTTC
CDR3: CASSIGIQETQYF
size: NA
V: TRBV11-3
J: TRBJ2-5
D: NA

DNA: TGTGCCAGCAGCATTGGGACAGCTAACTATGGCTACACCTTC
CDR3: CASSIGTANYGYTF
size: NA
V: TRBV21-1
J: TRBJ1-2
D: NA

DNA: TGTGCCTCACGTGTAACTATTGGCTACACCTTC
CDR3: CASRVTIGYTF
size: NA
V: TRBV6-5
J: TRBJ1-2
D: NA